This TCR beta chain is drawn from a study of human T cells and chemical hapten exposure. A remark on this clonotype: Its matching antigen is unknown.

The length of the CDR3 is 13 residues. The germline gives CDR1 SGHRS, CDR2 YFSETQ. V was pared by 4 bases and J by 8 bases, with 14 bases between. Notes on the study in general: Large CDR3 similarity clusters arose significantly more often from expanded TCRs than from controls.

Specified time point: patch test 3, about 24 weeks after DPC sensitization. Treatment in this sample: therapeutic diphenylcyclopropenone sensitization with weekly scalp DPC. Via MiXCR, TCRdb re-called the RACE reads, giving one row per CDR3 protein. The sample holds 85,000 to 100,000 distinct CDR3 sequences, roughly 27% seen once. The rearrangement links TRBV5-1 to TRBJ2-3, with D unresolved. Source: whole blood, taken in connection with sensitization to the hapten diphenylcyclopropenone (DPC). The TCR comes from a man in his forties with alopecia areata. Some clones in this sample may be carry-over from other donors' samples. CDR3 region: CASSEDRPTTQYF. In DNA form, the CDR3 reads TGCGCCAGCAGCGAAGACCGCCCCACTACGCAGTATTTT.